The 13 T cell receptor beta chains reported below all come from one sample, sequenced in a study of shared clonotypes between healthy human individuals. Produced via immunoSEQ multiplex PCR; TCRdb's table is partial and in-frame only. The sample carries some 2.1 million clones, 95% recorded once. Sequencing was performed on naive CD4+ T cells sorted from blood. Subset noted: CD45RA+ positively selected. The receptors come from a man aged 18 to 35 in good health.

V is TRBV5-1 and J is TRBJ2-3; perhaps D is TRBD1 or TRBD2 (5 bases each). The CDR3 consists of 21 residues. Germline V CDR1 and CDR2: SGHRS, YFSETQ. The V gene lost 4 bases and the J gene lost 1 base, with 31 bases spanning the gap. CDR3 protein: CASSNLGAGMLKGRGTDTQYF. CDR3 coding DNA: TGCGCCAGCAGCAACCTCGGGGCAGGGATGCTAAAGGGCCGGGGCACAGATACGCAGTATTTT.

This clone was recorded only once. The sample contains more than one DNA sequence encoding this CDR3. The chain combines TRBV29-1 with TRBJ2-5; 9 nucleotides align to TRBD1. The trim removed 6 bases at V and 4 bases at J, leaving 3 bases unmatched. Germline V gives CDR1 SQVTM, CDR2 ANQGSEA. CDR3 length: 12 amino acids. CDR3: CSVHRGRETQYF. CDR3 nucleotides: TGCAGCGTCCACAGGGGGCGAGAGACCCAGTACTTC.

The chain uses TRBV30 and TRBJ1-2, with D possibly TRBD1 on 5 matching bases. Trimming pared 0 bases from V and 11 bases from J, leaving 10 bases between. Germline CDR1 and CDR2: GTSNPN and SVGIG (reference sequence). This CDR3 region has 11 residues. The CDR3 reads CAWSVQARYTF. The CDR3 region has the DNA TGTGCCTGGAGTGTACAGGCTCGGTACACCTTC.

J is TRBJ1-6 and V is TRBV18, with no clear D. The germline gives CDR1 KGHSH, CDR2 LQKENI. The CDR3 covers 16 residues. V lost 1 base and J 9 bases, leaving 16 bases between the germline ends. The CDR3 sequence is CASSPLGPEAVSPLHF. The CDR3 DNA sequence: TGTGCCAGCTCACCACTAGGGCCCGAGGCAGTTTCACCCCTCCACTTT.

This chain joins TRBV4-3 and TRBJ1-5; the D gene is possibly TRBD1 (5 bases). Germline assignment: CDR1 LGHNA and CDR2 YSLEER. The CDR3 is 13 amino acids. The ends were cut back, 0 bases at V and 14 bases at J, with 14 bases in the middle. The CDR3 reads CASSQDPGKGEHF. The CDR3 nucleotides are TGCGCCAGCAGCCAAGACCCAGGGAAGGGTGAGCATTTT.

This sequence joins TRBV4-3 and TRBJ1-2; 8 bases are a match to TRBD1. The germline V gene has CDR1 LGHNA and CDR2 YSLEER. V gave up 4 bases and J gave up 6 bases; unmatched junction bases: 13. CDR3 size: 16 residues. The CDR3: CASSPTGRQGANGYTF. Here the CDR3 DNA reads TGCGCCAGCAGCCCAACTGGCCGTCAGGGGGCGAATGGCTACACCTTC.

The chain has TRBV11-2 and TRBJ2-4; 12 bases align to TRBD2. Germline V gives CDR1 SGHAT, CDR2 FQNNGV. V gave up 8 bases and J gave up 5 bases; unmatched junction bases: 13. The CDR3 has 17 amino acids. The CDR3 loop is CASRIASGRVGENIQYF. CDR3 bases: TGTGCCAGCCGCATCGCTAGCGGGAGGGTTGGCGAAAACATTCAGTACTTC.

V is TRBV18 and J is TRBJ2-7; D ambiguous. The CDR3 spans 14 residues. The germline V gene encodes CDR1 KGHSH and CDR2 LQKENI. V lost 6 bases to trimming and J lost 2 bases, with 14 bases between them. The CDR3 DNA reads TGTGCCAGCTCTCCCGCTGGGGAAGCCTACGAGCAGTACTTC. It encodes CASSPAGEAYEQYF. The full variable domain, completed using reference TRBV18 and TRBJ2-7, is NAGVMQNPRHLVRRRGQEARLRCSPMKGHSHVYWYRQLPEEGLKFMVYLQKENIIDESGMPKERFSAEFPKEGPSILRIQQVVRGDSAAYFCASSPAGEAYEQYFGPGTRLTVT.

This chain links TRBV19 with TRBJ2-3, with 12 bases lining up with TRBD2. Germline V lookup: CDR1 LNHDA, CDR2 SQIVND (reference sequence). This CDR3 spans 15 amino acids. V shed 5 bases, J shed 2 bases, and the junction held 2 bases outside the gene matches. Written as DNA, the CDR3 is TGTGCCAGTAGTGGACTAGCGGGGCCCACAGATACGCAGTATTTT. Amino acids: CASSGLAGPTDTQYF. The full variable domain, its missing parts supplied by reference TRBV19 and TRBJ2-3, is DGGITQSPKYLFRKEGQNVTLSCEQNLNHDAMYWYRQDPGQGLRLIYYSQIVNDFQKGDIAEGYSVSREKKESFPLTVTSAQKNPTAFYLCASSGLAGPTDTQYFGPGTRLTVL.

On this clone itself: Compared with germline, one end of the junction differs, possibly owing to a read error. This chain links TRBV20-1 with TRBJ2-7, with TRBD2 as a possible D gene (6 bases). CDR1 is DFQATT and CDR2 is SNEGSKA in the germline V gene (reference sequence). The length of the CDR3 is 10 residues. CDR3 DNA sequence: TGCAGTGCTACGGGACCGGGGGAAGGCTTC. Its protein is CSATGPGEGF.

V usage is TRBV7-9 and J usage is TRBJ2-1; TRBD1 agrees at 9 bases. Germline V gives CDR1 SEHNR, CDR2 FQNEAQ (reference sequence). This CDR3 contains 15 residues. J was trimmed by 6 bases and V by 5 bases; bases with no gene match: 8. The CDR3 is CASSPGTGLSNEQFF. The CDR3 DNA reads as TGTGCCAGCAGCCCCGGGACAGGGCTTTCCAATGAGCAGTTCTTC.

The chain is built from TRBV5-1 and TRBJ2-1; D gene unclear. The length of the CDR3 is 12 residues. Trimming cost V 4 bases and J 10 bases, with 12 bases left between them. Germline V gene lookup returns CDR1 SGHRS and CDR2 YFSETQ. The DNA for the CDR3 is TGCGCCAGCAGCCCGACGGGTTTGGAGCAGTTCTTC. Amino acids: CASSPTGLEQFF.

J is TRBJ2-3 and V is TRBV10-3; 8 nucleotides line up with TRBD1. V lost 6 bases and J lost 2; bases outside the gene matches: 1. The CDR3 has 13 amino acids. Germline V gene data show CDR1 as ENHRY and CDR2 as SYGVKD. CDR3 in DNA: TGTGCCATCAGGGACAGGGCCACAGATACGCAGTATTTT. Encoded protein: CAIRDRATDTQYF.